These T cell receptor beta chains were read from a single sample in a study of CD4 T cells in relation to SARS-CoV-2 and coronaviruses. The data were produced by immunoSEQ multiplex PCR, yet TCRdb's version contains in-frame clones alone and is incomplete. The sample records 27,000 or so clones, 76% being singletons. These receptors have no known antigen. Source material: CD4+ T cells from PBMCs, cultured in vitro. The receptors originated from a human donor in good health. Each CDR3 is given with its conserved first and last residue. The D gene is left open where the match is weak. Clone size is stated in some rows and not others, as once, few, many or a class when expanded.

V	D	J	size	CDR3
TRBV9	TRBD1	TRBJ1-6	-	CASSTTGTDNSPLHF
TRBV11-2	-	TRBJ2-1	-	CASSPGSGFDEQFF
TRBV2	-	TRBJ2-1	once	CASSVPGSGEQFF
TRBV9	-	TRBJ1-1	-	CASSSNGGSGTEAFF
TRBV12-3/TRBV12-4	-	TRBJ1-1	-	CASSLKGGTEAFF
TRBV7-8	-	TRBJ2-3	-	CASSLFPTDTQYF
TRBV12-3/TRBV12-4	-	TRBJ1-2	-	CASSPLGIYGYTF
TRBV10-2	TRBD1	TRBJ1-5	few	CASSDGQAGQPQHF
TRBV2	-	TRBJ2-6	once	CASRGGRARLGANVLTF
TRBV2	-	TRBJ2-5	-	CASGPWGQETQYF
TRBV5-4	-	TRBJ2-1	-	CASSFQGYYNEQFF
TRBV14	TRBD1	TRBJ2-5	-	CASSPGARGIQETQYF
TRBV7-2	TRBD1	TRBJ1-1	-	CASSVQGVGTEAFF
TRBV15	-	TRBJ2-1	-	CATSRGGGEQFF
TRBV7-3	-	TRBJ2-6	-	CASSLNTGSGANVLTF
TRBV9	TRBD2	TRBJ2-5	-	CASSVGARAGGQETQYF
TRBV6-6	TRBD2	TRBJ2-3	-	CASSLGTSGSADTQYF
TRBV4-1	-	TRBJ1-2	-	CASSPPQGWRGYGYTF
TRBV5-6	TRBD1	TRBJ1-2	few	CASSSGQGLNYGYTF
TRBV12-3/TRBV12-4	-	TRBJ1-2	-	CASSLEGGGGYTF
TRBV5-6	-	TRBJ2-2	few	CASTTRIPGELFF
TRBV21-1	-	TRBJ1-2	once	CASSGRWAPANYGYTF
TRBV18	-	TRBJ2-3	-	CASSPPGLAITDTQYF
TRBV10-3	-	TRBJ1-3	-	CAISEGLRQLISGNTIYF
TRBV30	-	TRBJ2-3	-	CAWRSKLTDTQYF
TRBV5-1	-	TRBJ2-1	few	CASRGSTGSNEQFF
TRBV21-1	-	TRBJ2-3	-	CASSNPDTQYF
TRBV29-1	TRBD1	TRBJ1-2	-	CSASGGAWVGYTF
TRBV6-5	-	TRBJ2-3	-	CASTSRALTDTQYF
TRBV6-7	TRBD1	TRBJ2-2	-	CASSYRTGETGELFF
TRBV7-3	TRBD2	TRBJ2-3	-	CASSLGVSGDTQYF